This is a list of T cell receptor beta chains from one sample in a study of T cell changes during pregnancy in multiple sclerosis. Here immunoSEQ multiplex PCR was the method, and the copy in TCRdb shows in-frame clones only, minus some. The table lists around 20,000 clones, over 80% of them singletons, with approximately 5% in the top ten. The material was CD8+ T cells from peripheral blood mononuclear cells, obtained after pregnancy. Every receptor here comes from a female donor in good health, enrolled as a control in a pregnancy study. Both conserved end residues are part of each CDR3. Clone sizes are given selectively: once, few, many, or a class where the clone is expanded.

clone_size	j_call	v_call	cdr3_aa
NA	TRBJ1-2	TRBV29-1	CSVEALDRENGYTF
NA	TRBJ1-2	TRBV9	CASSLGDRHPGYTF
NA	TRBJ1-1	TRBV30	CAWSRGVRDMNTEAFF
NA	TRBJ1-6	TRBV5-8	CASSATGIGSPLHF
NA	TRBJ2-1	TRBV7-9	CASGPGTGSYNEQFF
NA	TRBJ2-5	TRBV19	CASSMSPQETQYF
NA	TRBJ2-1	TRBV5-1	CASSSRRERLGDEQFF
NA	TRBJ2-7	TRBV7-8	CASSLDLAIRGGASYEQYF
once	TRBJ2-3	TRBV7-9	CASSWGLAGGTTDTQYF
NA	TRBJ2-1	TRBV7-9	CASSPRVAGESYNEQFF
NA	TRBJ2-2	TRBV5-4	CASSLGTGVTGELFF
NA	TRBJ2-1	TRBV6-5	CASSSYLDRVSEQFF
NA	TRBJ2-1	TRBV14	CASSLDSNEQFF
NA	TRBJ2-7	TRBV7-8	CASSTGGLQYEQYF
NA	TRBJ1-5	TRBV10-3	CAISDGHPSNQPQHF
NA	TRBJ2-1	TRBV9	CASSLIAGGTYNEQFF
NA	TRBJ1-1	TRBV7-6	CASSSPGGTEAFF
NA	TRBJ1-2	TRBV6-5	CASSYRGGYGYTF
NA	TRBJ2-3	TRBV11-2	CASSLVRGGAGLDTQYF
NA	TRBJ1-1	TRBV27	CASSLFGNTEAFF
NA	TRBJ2-7	TRBV4-2	CASSLEDRQLRDEQYF
NA	TRBJ2-5	TRBV27	CASSSPTGVKGETQYF
NA	TRBJ2-1	TRBV6-5	CASSHGLAAYNEQFF
NA	TRBJ1-4	TRBV7-2	CASSQGTGRNEKLFF